Here is one TCR beta chain with its context. Its antigen is unknown. Nothing much larger sits one base from this clone, and base qualities are not available. Library generation was performed with the immunoSEQ multiplex PCR assay. For the multiplex PCR, a mixture combining 60 forward primers for TCR Vbeta segments and 13 reverse primers for TCR Jbeta segments was used. The CDR3 region of rearranged TCR beta genes was amplified from genomic DNA by a multiplex PCR assay. On the Illumina HiSeq System, the amplified TCR beta libraries were sequenced as 87-base-pair reads. The original pipeline was this. In a later analysis, roughly 80 million unique TCR beta chains were counted across the 650 to 750 repertoires, and about 9.9 million of these chains were shared by at least two donors. To remove PCR and sequencing errors, raw reads were error-corrected and collapsed into unique sequences using a nearest-neighbor algorithm that merged closely related sequences. To assign V, D and J gene segments, CDR3 sequences were aligned to IMGT reference sequences. For a sequence to be retained, a match of at least six nucleotides to both a V gene segment and a J gene segment was required. Rearrangements were classified as productive when the CDR3 lacked stop codons and remained in frame with V and J, and all other rearrangements were classified as non-productive. Following IMGT convention, CDR3 was defined as the stretch from the second conserved V-encoded cysteine to the conserved J-encoded phenylalanine. In an earlier analysis of 587 of the donors, sequences lacking an unambiguous match to a single V gene segment were excluded. An earlier analysis of roughly 590 of the donors called V segments functional above 56.7% productive rearrangements and segregating when the between-donor standard deviation exceeded 5%. A statistical classification framework was developed to diagnose cytomegalovirus status using the catalog of TCR beta chain sequences. V and J gene assignment, in a later analysis, came from comparing TCR nucleotide sequences with IMGT/GENE-DB human TR gene sequences. Using the TCRdist pipeline, a later analysis assigned CDR3 sequences along with most-parsimonious VDJ recombination scenarios. In a later analysis, every TCR beta chain was defined by the combination of its CDR3 amino acid sequence and its V-gene family, and reads without a unique V-gene family were dropped. As a way to deal with suspected cross-contamination and a sequencing artifact, a later analysis dropped roughly 600 nucleotide sequences that were highly shared and had low generation probability. In a later analysis, a clonal expansion index was calculated for each public chain from normalized within-repertoire ranks of inferred template counts. In a later analysis, generation probabilities were computed with a VDJ recombination model fitted to out-of-frame rearrangements, and the resulting probabilities were checked against IGoR. Hypergeometric tests were used in a later analysis to score TCR-TCR, TCR-HLA and TCR-CMV co-occurrence, with a repertoire-size bias correction applied to the TCR pairs. A later analysis estimated false discovery rates by permuting HLA or CMV assignments 20 times. A later analysis grouped co-occurring TCRs with DBSCAN, adding TCRdist sequence similarity when clustering within HLA-allele-positive subsets. Repertoires with fewer than 30,000 or more than 120,000 public chains, plus five repertoires with anomalous nucleotide sharing, were excluded from co-occurrence clustering. TCRdb provides this immuneACCESS table in a form limited to in-frame rearrangements. Some clones are lacking; in checked studies, under half of them reflect an unresolved V gene, and why the rest are absent is not known. From that table come the V and J calls and clone size; the DNA was used to work out D and trimming. The sample table lists roughly 200,000 clones, 60% to 80% of them with a count of one. Roughly 2% of the sample goes to the ten largest clones.

These data come from a study of cytomegalovirus exposure and HLA in healthy donors (dated by TCRdb to 2015 to 2018). Notes on the research overall: According to an earlier analysis of 550 to 750 of the donors, some 180 million T cells yielded roughly 100 million unique TCR beta sequences and approximately 300 Gb of sequence data. Around 320 gigabases of sequencing data and 70 million to 85 million unique TCR sequences were included in an early release covering about 600 HLA-typed donors. The genetic ancestry cluster associated with self-reported Caucasian donors included over 80% of the roughly 400 genotyped donors. The study was designed to test whether signatures of past pathogen exposure could be identified by cataloging public T cell receptors. The study profiled the T cell repertoires of 500 to 800 subjects by immunosequencing and related them to cytomegalovirus serostatus. Besides the first cohort of under 700 subjects, a separate validation cohort made up of 120 different subjects was used. To predict cytomegalovirus infection status, the study combined high-throughput TCR immunosequencing, statistical association of individual TCRs with disease status, and machine learning. A later analysis re-analyzed previously published TCR beta repertoires from several hundred donors and added high-resolution HLA genotyping to study TCR occurrence patterns. The later analysis used no new phenotypic data to find candidate immune exposures, relying instead on TCR beta sequences and their occurrence across donors. An earlier analysis of 587 of the donors used high-throughput TCR beta sequencing to judge whether each TCR beta V gene segment behaved as functional or pseudogenic. Donor age, sex, ethnicity and CMV serostatus were compiled together with the repertoire data. A later genetic analysis took genome-wide SNP genotypes for about three fifths of the roughly 670 donors and used that subset as a discovery cohort. All discovery cohort repertoires had been generated using a single sequencing platform. HLA typing included class I and class II loci at four-digit resolution. Typing coverage varied by locus: 629-630 donors for A, B, C, DRB1 and DQB1; some 520 for DQA1; about 570 for DPA1; around 490 for DPB1. Several DR-DQ haplotypes were treated as single units for association and clustering because of strong linkage in the cohort. Among about 410 genotyped donors of the cohort, an average of around 250,000 unique TCR beta nucleotide sequences was sequenced per donor, of which about 18% were non-productive. Study-wide findings and limitations: In this cohort, only TCR beta chains were sequenced, and detectable features were limited by the absence of alpha or paired-chain data. In both the original and validation cohorts, the classifier was reported to diagnose cytomegalovirus status with high specificity and sensitivity. Most TCR sequences were seen in very few donors, while some public TCRs were found in many individuals. In an earlier analysis of about 540 of the donors, most TCR beta V segments were observed in productive rearrangements about 90% or about 30% of the time, broadly matching IMGT annotations. Assigning TCR associations to individual alleles was difficult when HLA alleles, especially DR and DQ, strongly co-occurred. Because some donors lacked HLA typing at each locus, the association tests relied only on the typed subset. A total of fewer than 200 TCR beta chains were listed by the study as associated with cytomegalovirus. A later analysis associated 15,000 to 20,000 TCR beta sequences with specific HLA alleles at a false discovery rate of 0.05. Linkage disequilibrium might explain the correlated functional status among segregating V segments, but an unknown experimental factor could not be excluded. In a later genetic analysis, a missense DCLRE1C variant was associated with V-gene and J-gene trimming of TCR beta chains, and the association was replicated in an independent cohort. In a later analysis, most CMV-associated TCR beta chains were found to appear HLA-restricted, with HLA associations seemingly driven largely by CMV exposure. According to a later analysis, parvovirus B19, influenza, CMV and Epstein-Barr virus appeared linked to several top co-occurrence clusters. Some IMGT-functional V segments, including TRBV6-2 and TRBV6-3, could not be told apart with the 87-base-pair reads, so those segments were excluded. The authors suggested that the approach could potentially be generalized to other disease states and immunological phenotypes. The only immune exposure information available for the cohort was CMV serostatus. In a later analysis, TCR association rates were found to vary across HLA loci, with the most associated TCRs seen for DRB1 alleles and the fewest for HLA-C alleles. A further reported finding was that TCR beta sequences accurately predicted the HLA-A and HLA-B alleles for most subjects in the first cohort. A cluster of highly shared sequence variants was judged likely to represent a technical artifact of the sequencing pipeline. Seventeen rarely observed V segments, including chromosome 9 orphons, were excluded from the earlier analysis of about 600 of the donors because counts were too low. The presence/absence analyses assumed that sequencing depth was roughly uniform across donors, and that assumption may not be true. In a later analysis, HLA-associated TCR beta chains were found to be more clonally expanded and to have lower generation probabilities than equally common non-associated chains. In vitro tests confirmed that a few of the cytomegalovirus-associated TCR beta chains recognize cytomegalovirus antigens. A later genetic analysis reported fewer N-insertions in productive TCRs among donors in an Asian-associated ancestry cluster than the roughly 700-donor mean.

The cohort consisted of 600 or so healthy bone marrow donors. At the time of sampling, every cohort member was nominally healthy, though immune exposures that went unrecorded were likely present. The donor tested CMV seropositive and was one of the 289 seropositive cohort members. Every donor gave a peripheral blood sample, and the peripheral blood mononuclear cells from that sample were used for TCR beta sequencing. The Qiagen DNeasy Blood Extraction Kit was used to extract genomic DNA from the blood cell samples. CDR3 length: 15 amino acids, cysteine to phenylalanine. Of all the DNA, just the CDR3 is kept, 45 bases in frame from base 1. As encoded in the germline V gene, CDR1 is MNHEY while CDR2 is SVGAGI. V loses 2 bases of germline sequence and J loses 5 bases, and the interval between the two ends is 13 bases.

The sequenced material came from PBMCs. The rearranged chain carries TRBV6-5 and TRBJ2-1; the best D guess is TRBD1, with 6 bases matching. The clonotype comes from a young woman in good health and CMV-seropositive. Read as DNA, the sequence is TGTGCCAGCAGTTACGGGGTGGACAGAAACAATGAGCAGTTCTTC. Its coded protein is CASSYGVDRNNEQFF.